This T cell receptor (beta chain) is drawn from a study of T cell repertoires in cytomegalovirus infection. Study details: Well-studied HLA-B-restricted epitopes and recently identified HLA-C-restricted epitopes of CMV were both used in the study. In public TCR beta signatures, there were indications of both CMV infection and matching HLA type. Study-level points and caveats: CMV-specific TCR beta clonotypes restricted by HLA-C were the ones dominating the ex vivo response. Public TCR beta family frequency separated CMV-and-HLA carriers, including in an independent cohort.

TCRdb re-analysed the reads in MiXCR, keeping a single row per CDR3 protein. The table has 900,000 to 950,000 distinct CDR3 sequences, around a third seen once. Worth noting for this clonotype: Antigen specificity is unknown.

This CDR3 has 14 residues. The J segment lost 4 bases and the V segment lost 4 bases, leaving 3 bases of the junction unmatched. Germline CDR1 is KGHDR and CDR2 is SFDVKD. The J gene is TRBJ1-1, the V gene TRBV24-1; TRBD1 matches at 9 bases. Source: cultured CD8+ T cells from PBMCs, taken from culture after CMV antigen stimulation. The receptor was derived from a human donor in good health (CMV status not recorded). Some clones in this sample may be carry-over from other donors' samples. The CDR3 DNA reads as TGTGCCACCAGTGAGGGGACAGGGATCACTGAAGCTTTCTTT. This codes for CATSEGTGITEAFF.